This T cell receptor (beta chain) was sequenced for a study of ipilimumab plus nivolumab after autologous stem cell transplantation. Turning to the study itself: Patients received a median of 5 ipilimumab and 8 or 9 nivolumab doses. The myeloma group: high-risk transplant-naive, or relapse within 3 years after first autologous transplant.

The protocol was immunoSEQ multiplex PCR, while the TCRdb copy is restricted to in-frame clones and leaves out a portion. The sample contains 40,000 to 45,000 clones, about 91% of which appear only once. Ipilimumab, 1 mg/kg, started 14 to 28 days after autologous transplant. V lost 3 bases, J lost 4 bases, and 5 bases stayed unmatched. Germline assignment: CDR1 SGHRS and CDR2 YFSETQ. This CDR3 has 15 residues. This sequence joins TRBV5-1 and TRBJ2-5; 11 bases align to TRBD1. The material was PBMCs, obtained in a trial of ipilimumab plus nivolumab as post-transplant consolidation. The receptor was isolated from a male donor with multiple myeloma. CDR3 protein: CASSSGTGGRETQYF. CDR3 nucleotides: TGCGCCAGCAGCTCTGGGACAGGGGGGAGAGAGACCCAGTACTTC.